This T cell receptor beta chain was found in a study of T cell clones after liver transplantation. This clone appeared a few times. The CDR3 is 13 amino acids. Germline CDR1 SGHRS, CDR2 YFSETQ. The ends were cut back, 2 bases at V and 7 bases at J, with 9 bases in the middle. TCRdb's copy holds only in-frame clones and misses some; the assay was immunoSEQ multiplex PCR. The sample consists of over 8,500 clones, around 70% of them appearing once. The sequence came from a human patient who received a liver transplant. These T cells may partly come from the graft donor. Sequences were derived from CD4+ T cells from blood, sampled about 2.5 years after liver transplant. The genes are TRBV5-1 and TRBJ2-2, with unresolved D. The CDR3 is CASSFVSVGELFF. CDR3 nucleotides: TGCGCCAGCAGCTTTGTATCAGTCGGGGAGCTGTTTTTT.